This T cell receptor (beta chain) was captured in a study of shared clonotypes between healthy human individuals. General study results and limits: Memory subsets generally showed smaller estimated richness than naive subsets did. Clonotype sharing across donors was expected to vary with sequencing depth.

Naive-designated CD8 cells lacked CD45RO, were positively enriched for CCR7, and omitted terminally differentiated effector memory CD45RA+ cells. Assay runs were performed at deep level. Sequencing used immunoSEQ multiplex PCR; TCRdb keeps in-frame clones, though not all of them. Of some 2,000,000 clones in the sample, about 94% were seen once. The CDR3 runs to 12 residues. V gave up 10 bases and J gave up 4 bases; unmatched junction bases: 7. The germline V gene has CDR1 WSHSY and CDR2 SAAADI. About this clone: What it recognizes is unknown.

This TCR was sampled from a man aged 18 to 30 in good health. Sequenced sample: naive CD8+ T cells sorted from blood. The chain couples TRBV10-2 to TRBJ2-7, with 7 bases identical to TRBD1. For the CDR3, the DNA is TGCGCCACCCGGGACAGTACTTACGAGCAGTACTTC. This sequence encodes CATRDSTYEQYF.